This T cell receptor beta chain emerged from a study of CD8 T cells in ankylosing spondylitis. Via MiXCR, TCRdb re-called the 5' RACE reads, giving one row per CDR3 protein. The sample has a few hundred thousand distinct CDR3 sequences, under 20% seen once. V was clipped by 3 bases and J by 6 bases, with 9 bases between them. CDR1 is MNHNS, CDR2 SASEGT, per germline. This CDR3 comprises 13 residues. V usage is TRBV6-1 and J usage is TRBJ1-5; D call uncertain. Sequencing used blood, either unsorted or a sorted T cell fraction (not recorded which). The sequence was obtained from a male donor with ankylosing spondylitis or in good health (not recorded which). The CDR3 here is CASSDWESQPQHF. The DNA of the CDR3 is TGTGCCAGCAGTGACTGGGAGAGTCAGCCCCAGCATTTT.